The 23 T cell receptor beta chains below were found in one sample sequenced in a study of OX40 agonist ivuxolimab in advanced cancers. Data came from immunoSEQ multiplex PCR; TCRdb stores just in-frame clones and leaves some out. The sample holds roughly 70,000 clones; 90% are singletons and the top ten take approximately 0.5%. Specimen: CD4+ or CD8+ T cells sorted from blood, collected in a trial of the OX40 agonist ivuxolimab. These receptors were collected from an adult with an advanced solid tumor such as melanoma, head and neck, liver or kidney cancer.

J is TRBJ1-1 and V is TRBV9; D perhaps matches TRBD1 (5 bases). Trimming pared 4 bases from V and 4 bases from J, leaving 20 bases between. The germline CDR1 and CDR2 sequences are SGDLS and YYNGEE. This CDR3 has 16 residues. CDR3 protein: CASSPHGGWLGTEAFF. In nucleotides, the CDR3 is TGTGCCAGCAGCCCGCATGGGGGGTGGTTAGGCACTGAAGCTTTCTTT.

The chain employs TRBV5-4 and TRBJ2-1, with D uncertain. This CDR3 has 14 amino acids. Per germline, CDR1 SGHNT and CDR2 YYREEE (reference sequence). V was pared by 2 bases and J by 4 bases, with 10 bases between. CDR3 DNA: TGTGCCAGCAGCTTAATGACTGGTTACAATGAGCAGTTCTTC. Translation gives CASSLMTGYNEQFF. Supplemented by reference TRBV5-4 and TRBJ2-1, the full variable domain reads ETGVTQSPTHLIKTRGQQVTLRCSSQSGHNTVSWYQQALGQGPQFIFQYYREEENGRGNFPPRFSGLQFPNYSSELNVNALELDDSALYLCASSLMTGYNEQFFGPGTRLTVL.

The chain joins TRBV11-3 to TRBJ2-1, with 13 bases matching TRBD2. There are 16 residues in the CDR3. Germline V gene data show CDR1 as SGHNT and CDR2 as YENEEA. Trimming at V came to 2 bases and at J to 7 bases, leaving 5 bases not matched to a gene. The CDR3 protein is CASSLPGLAGVNEQFF. Here the CDR3 DNA reads TGTGCCAGCAGCTTACCCGGACTAGCGGGAGTTAATGAGCAGTTCTTC.

In DNA form, the CDR3 reads TGTGCCAGCTCACGCAGGGGCTCCTACAATGAGCAGTTCTTC. Translation gives CASSRRGSYNEQFF. This rearrangement joins TRBV18 to TRBJ2-1; TRBD1 is a possible D gene (6 bases). The CDR3 is 14 amino acids. Germline lookup yields CDR1 KGHSH and CDR2 LQKENI. V lost 4 bases to trimming and J lost 0 bases, with 7 bases between them.

The sample holds a few counts of this clone. The chain links TRBV28 to TRBJ2-7; 8 nucleotides line up with TRBD2. The trim removed 5 bases at V and 1 base at J, leaving 13 bases unmatched. This CDR3 has 17 residues. Germline CDR1 is MDHEN and CDR2 is SYDVKM. The CDR3 nucleotides are TGTGCCAGCAGTCCCCCCTCCCGACTAGCGTGGTCCTACGAGCAGTACTTC. Protein: CASSPPSRLAWSYEQYF.

The V gene is TRBV15, the J gene TRBJ2-7; no reliable D call. The V and J ends lost 1 base and 1 base respectively, with 5 bases between them. The CDR3 runs to 13 residues. Germline V lookup: CDR1 LNHNV, CDR2 YYDKDF (reference sequence). CDR3 residues: CATSRGVSYEQYF. The CDR3 DNA is TGTGCCACCAGCAGAGGCGTGTCCTACGAGCAGTACTTC. Full variable domain (missing parts from reference TRBV15 and TRBJ2-7): DAMVIQNPRYQVTQFGKPVTLSCSQTLNHNVMYWYQQKSSQAPKLLFHYYDKDFNNEADTPDNFQSRRPNTSFCFLDIRSPGLGDTAMYLCATSRGVSYEQYFGPGTRLTVT.

This CDR3 reads CASSAGTGLAQPQHF. In DNA, the CDR3 is TGTGCCAGCAGTGCCGGGACAGGGCTCGCTCAGCCCCAGCATTTT. The V call is TRBV6-1, the J call TRBJ1-5; 9 bases are a match to TRBD1. Germline CDR1 reads MNHNS; CDR2 reads SASEGT. V lost 4 bases, J lost 6 bases, and 7 bases stayed unmatched. This CDR3 contains 15 residues.

DNA for the CDR3: TGTGCCAGTAGTGCACTATTGGGGAACACTGAAGCTTTCTTT. It is translated as CASSALLGNTEAFF. The chain has TRBV19 and TRBJ1-1; D is uncertain. The CDR3 runs to 14 residues. Germline CDR1 and CDR2: LNHDA and SQIVND (reference sequence). V lost 5 bases to trimming and J lost 1 base, with 11 bases between them. Looking up the rest from reference TRBV19 and TRBJ1-1 gives the full variable domain: DGGITQSPKYLFRKEGQNVTLSCEQNLNHDAMYWYRQDPGQGLRLIYYSQIVNDFQKGDIAEGYSVSREKKESFPLTVTSAQKNPTAFYLCASSALLGNTEAFFGQGTRLTVV.

V and J are TRBV13 and TRBJ1-4, with D possibly TRBD1 on 5 matching bases. The germline V gene has CDR1 PRHDT and CDR2 FYEKMQ (reference sequence). This CDR3 is 14 amino acids long. Trimming took off 0 bases at V and 6 bases at J, with 8 bases between the two ends. Here the CDR3 reads CASSLGRGDEKLFF. CDR3 DNA: TGTGCCAGCAGCTTAGGAAGGGGCGATGAAAAACTGTTTTTT.

This sequence joins TRBV7-6 and TRBJ1-1; D remains ambiguous. CDR3 size: 14 residues. In germline, CDR1 is SGHVS, CDR2 FNYEAQ. V lost 4 bases to trimming and J lost 6 bases, with 15 bases between them. CDR3 region: CASSSGSEAPEAFF. The CDR3 nucleotides read TGTGCCAGCAGCTCCGGTTCGGAGGCCCCTGAAGCTTTCTTT.

V gene TRBV5-4 combines with J gene TRBJ2-5; D gene unclear. The length of the CDR3 is 12 residues. V dropped 3 bases and J dropped 5 bases, with 8 bases sitting between them. CDR1 is SGHNT and CDR2 is YYREEE in the germline V gene (reference sequence). Here the CDR3 DNA reads TGTGCCAGCAGCTCGGTGGGGGAGACCCAGTACTTC. Its protein is CASSSVGETQYF.

The chain has TRBV28 and TRBJ2-7, with D possibly matching TRBD1 (7 bases). V lost 5 bases, J lost 8 bases, and 19 bases lay in between. Germline V gene data show CDR1 as MDHEN and CDR2 as SYDVKM. There are 14 residues in the CDR3. The CDR3 loop reads CASSPGGGLTKQYF. In nucleotides, the CDR3 is TGTGCCAGCAGTCCAGGGGGAGGTTTGACGAAGCAGTACTTC.

The chain carries TRBV2 and TRBJ1-1; perhaps TRBD1 as D (6 bases). Trimming removed 7 bases from V and 3 bases from J, with 15 bases in between. The CDR3 contains 14 residues. From germline, CDR1 is SNHLY and CDR2 FYNNEI. The CDR3 coding sequence is TGTGCCAGCACCTCGGAGGGGGGGTACACTGAAGCTTTCTTT. It yields the protein CASTSEGGYTEAFF. The full variable domain, with the rest looked up from reference TRBV2 and TRBJ1-1, is EPEVTQTPSHQVTQMGQEVILRCVPISNHLYFYWYRQILGQKVEFLVSFYNNEISEKSEIFDDQFSVERPDGSNFTLKIRSTKLEDSAMYFCASTSEGGYTEAFFGQGTRLTVV.

The V call is TRBV11-2, the J call TRBJ2-7, with TRBD1 matching 8 bases. V shed 0 bases, J shed 3 bases, and the junction held 4 bases outside the gene matches. This CDR3 contains 15 residues. The germline CDR1 and CDR2 sequences are SGHAT and FQNNGV. In nucleotides, the CDR3 is TGTGCCAGCAGCTTAGAGCTGACAGGGGACTACGAGCAGTACTTC. Protein sequence: CASSLELTGDYEQYF.

This chain connects TRBV14 to TRBJ2-1, with D hard to call. Germline CDR1 and CDR2: SGHDN and FVKESK. Trimming took 4 bases from V and 4 from J, leaving 14 bases between them. The CDR3 totals 15 residues. CDR3 residues: CASSPLGLGYNEQFF. CDR3 sequence (DNA): TGTGCCAGCAGCCCGCTGGGTCTGGGATACAATGAGCAGTTCTTC.

J is TRBJ2-7 and V is TRBV10-3; D is possibly TRBD1 (6 bases). Trimming shortened V by 10 bases and J by 4 bases, and 14 bases separated the two germline ends. The CDR3 runs 12 residues. CDR1 is ENHRY and CDR2 is SYGVKD in the germline V gene. The CDR3 coding sequence is TGTGCCAGCCAGGAAGGGGGTTACGAGCAGTACTTC. Translated, it gives CASQEGGYEQYF.

Written as DNA, the CDR3 is TGCGCCAGCAGCAGGGGTAACACAGATACGCAGTATTTT. It yields the protein CASSRGNTDTQYF. The rearrangement joins TRBV4-1 to TRBJ2-3, with D possibly matching TRBD1 (5 bases). V was clipped by 5 bases and J by 2 bases, with 8 bases between them. Germline loops: CDR1 MGHRA, CDR2 YSYEKL. The CDR3 consists of 13 residues.

The sample holds one count of this clone. The chain joins TRBV30 to TRBJ1-5; D unclear. Between the trimmed V and J ends, which lost 0 bases and 0 bases, there was a span of 24 bases. The CDR3 is made up of 20 amino acids. Germline CDR1 is GTSNPN and CDR2 is SVGIG (reference sequence). The CDR3 coding sequence is TGTGCCTGGAGTGTAAGGCCTGGAGGAGACGCCCTTAATAGCAATCAGCCCCAGCATTTT. This translates into CAWSVRPGGDALNSNQPQHF.

The chain carries TRBV10-1 and TRBJ2-2; D is tentatively TRBD1 or TRBD2 (5 bases each). CDR1 and CDR2 (germline): WNHNN, SYGVQD (reference sequence). V was shortened by 6 bases and J by 7 bases, with 18 bases between the two germline ends. The CDR3 length is 15 residues. CDR3 sequence reads: CASSRFGGSGGELFF. CDR3 sequence (DNA): TGCGCCAGCAGCCGCTTTGGGGGTTCCGGCGGGGAGCTGTTTTTT.

The CDR3, as DNA: TGCAGCGTAGGGGCCGGGGGGTACTTC. Translation: CSVGAGGYF. This chain uses TRBV29-1 with TRBJ2-5; a weak D match, TRBD2 (6 bases). The CDR3 spans 9 residues. Trimming took off 6 bases at V and 13 bases at J, with 12 bases between the two ends. Germline CDR1 and CDR2: SQVTM and ANQGSEA. The full variable domain, in which reference TRBV29-1 and TRBJ2-5 provide the parts outside the CDR3, is SAVISQKPSRDICQRGTSLTIQCQVDSQVTMMFWYRQQPGQSLTLIATANQGSEATYESGFVIDKFPISRPNLTFSTLTVSNMSPEDSSIYLCSVGAGGYFGPGTRLLVL.

J is TRBJ1-5 and V is TRBV28, with D maybe TRBD1 (6 bases). The V and J ends lost 8 bases and 0 bases respectively, with 17 bases between them. CDR1 is MDHEN, CDR2 SYDVKM, per germline. This CDR3 has 16 amino acids. The CDR3 DNA follows: TGTGCCAGCGACCCCATTGACAGGTATAGCAATCAGCCCCAGCATTTT. The encoded protein is CASDPIDRYSNQPQHF.

V is TRBV18 and J is TRBJ2-1; D may be TRBD1 or TRBD2 (5 bases each). V lost 7 bases, J lost 0 bases, and 16 bases lay in between. CDR1 KGHSH and CDR2 LQKENI come from the germline V gene. CDR3 length: 16 amino acids. The CDR3 DNA sequence: TGTGCCAGCTACCGGGACGTTCCGAGCTCCTACAATGAGCAGTTCTTC. Amino acid sequence: CASYRDVPSSYNEQFF.

The chain uses TRBV30 and TRBJ1-2; D is unclear. Germline V lookup: CDR1 GTSNPN, CDR2 SVGIG (reference sequence). This CDR3 spans 14 amino acids. CDR3: CALYPPTANYGYTF. The CDR3 DNA follows: TGTGCTCTATACCCGCCAACAGCCAACTATGGCTACACCTTC.